The clone carrying this T cell receptor (beta chain) was observed once. This record comes from a study of T cell clones after liver transplantation. Produced via immunoSEQ multiplex PCR; TCRdb's table is partial and in-frame only. Here the sample spans some 80,000 clones, around four fifths being singletons. Germline lookup yields CDR1 SGHTA and CDR2 FQGTGA. V shed 5 bases and J shed 4 bases, with 9 bases lying between them. The CDR3 spans 13 residues. Sequencing used CD4+ T cells from blood, obtained roughly 50 months after liver transplant. The chain is built from TRBV7-3 and TRBJ1-3, with D maybe TRBD1 (6 bases). The TCR originated in a human patient who received a liver transplant. Some of these T cells may belong to the graft donor. The CDR3 DNA reads as TGTGCCAGCAGCCCCACAGGGGGAAACACCATATATTTT. It yields the protein CASSPTGGNTIYF.